The source of this TCR beta chain is a study of human T cells and chemical hapten exposure. Study results and caveats: There was a positive correlation between PT1 expanded TCR counts and patch test score.

The authors' processing: The median was around 91,000 TCRs per sample, ranging about 23,224 to 690,600. TCRdb reprocessed the RACE reads via MiXCR and lists one record per CDR3 protein. V and J calls and clone size were set by TCRdb, not the authors. The data contain tens of thousands of distinct CDR3 sequences, under 12% of them singletons. CDR3 length: 13 residues. V was cut by 6 bases and J by 9 bases, with 15 bases left in between. Germline loops: CDR1 MDHEN, CDR2 SYDVKM. Time point given: patch test 1, 2 weeks after DPC sensitization. Noted treatment: therapeutic diphenylcyclopropenone sensitization with weekly scalp DPC. A word on this clonotype: No antigen is known for it.

This rearrangement joins TRBV28 to TRBJ1-5; possibly TRBD1 for D (6 bases). This receptor was obtained from a middle-aged man with alopecia areata. Some clones in this sample may be carry-over from other donors' samples. Sequences were derived from whole blood, sampled in connection with sensitization to the hapten diphenylcyclopropenone (DPC). CDR3 region: CASRAHTGRPQHF. Here the CDR3 DNA reads TGTGCCAGCAGAGCTCATACAGGGCGGCCCCAGCATTTT.